The present T cell receptor (beta chain) was sequenced within a study of blood T cells in healthy people across ages. About the study: Template switching captured about one barcoded beta molecule per two T cells.

Each donor had about 9.6 milliliters of peripheral blood drawn. CDR3 length: 14 residues. Losses at the gene ends were 5 bases for V and 7 bases for J; bases not matched to a gene: 8. Germline CDR1 reads DFQATT; CDR2 reads SNEGSKA (reference sequence). Notes on this clonotype: The antigen is undetermined.

A second PCR, run for roughly 7 to 11 cycles, used a sample-barcoded 5' primer plus a J-beta primer mix. TCRdb reprocessed the 5' RACE reads with MiXCR, giving one entry per CDR3 protein. The sample includes more than 1,400,000 distinct CDR3 sequences, 35% to 45% of them seen just once. Study-wide results and caveats: No one knew whether donors had CMV, which possibly confounded expanded clonotype changes. The recorded TCR beta diversity per million T cells decreased in a roughly linear manner with age.

Sequenced: blood. V and J are TRBV20-1 and TRBJ2-7; 13 bases are shared with TRBD2. The receptor was derived from a woman aged 18-30 years in good health. CDR3 in amino acids: CSALTSGREHEQYF. In nucleotides, the CDR3 is TGCAGTGCTTTAACTAGCGGGAGGGAACATGAGCAGTACTTC.